The following is a T cell receptor beta chain sequence with its context. What it recognizes is unknown. This sample stems from a study of graft-versus-host responses after intestinal transplantation. Study overall: Following induction with anti-thymocyte globulin, all recipients were given tacrolimus and steroids for three to four years.

Only in-frame clones appear in the TCRdb table, and some are missing; sequencing was by immunoSEQ multiplex PCR. The sample carries around 89,000 clones, around 93% recorded once. Points from the study as a whole: Some patients had graft-donor T cell macrochimerism. In their allografts, the ratios of graft-versus-host to host-versus-graft T cell clones were high. An association linked early post-transplant HvG declines with peak circulating GvH clone levels.

The CDR3 contains 13 residues. The ends were cut back, 5 bases at V and 3 bases at J, with 10 bases in the middle. Germline lookup yields CDR1 SEHNR and CDR2 FQNEAQ (reference sequence). The chain has TRBV7-9 and TRBJ1-1; D remains unclear. The sequencing here drew on unstimulated CD8+ T cells sorted from spleen or lymph node cells, taken before transplant. The sequence derives from a human donor who was the organ donor for an intestinal transplant. The CDR3 sequence is CASSPNGDTEAFF. For the CDR3, the DNA is TGTGCCAGCAGCCCTAACGGGGACACTGAAGCTTTCTTT.